A single sample is the source of the 8 T cell receptor beta chains below, sequenced in a study of blood T cell repertoires in COVID-19. TCRdb's table, derived via immunoSEQ multiplex PCR, lists solely in-frame clones and lacks some. Of 400,000 or so clones listed, more than 80% were seen once; the top ten hold about 1.1%. The sample comprised PBMCs or T cells enriched from blood (not recorded which). These receptor sequences come from a man aged 25-45 years who had recovered from COVID-19.

The chain carries TRBV14 and TRBJ1-1, with D maybe TRBD1 (5 bases). V gave up 4 bases and J gave up 4 bases, with 22 bases separating them. Germline V CDR1 and CDR2: SGHDN, FVKESK. CDR3 length equals 17 residues. The CDR3 here is CASSLPNRSLSPTEAFF. CDR3 coding DNA: TGTGCCAGCAGCCTTCCCAACAGGTCACTATCACCCACTGAAGCTTTCTTT.

CDR3 nucleotides: TGTGCCAGCAGCTTTGGACAGAACTACGAGCAGTACTTC. Protein sequence: CASSFGQNYEQYF. The chain is built from TRBV11-3 and TRBJ2-7; D may be TRBD1 (6 bases). CDR1 SGHNT and CDR2 YENEEA come from the germline V gene. The ends were cut back, 3 bases at V and 3 bases at J, with 9 bases in the middle. The CDR3 is 13 amino acids.

The chain's CDR3 is CASSLLVFSSGSEQFF. The CDR3 DNA reads TGTGCCAGCAGCTTATTAGTCTTTTCTTCGGGAAGTGAGCAGTTCTTC. The chain combines TRBV7-6 with TRBJ2-1; tentatively, D is TRBD2 (5 bases). There are 16 residues in the CDR3. Looked up from germline, CDR1 is SGHVS and CDR2 is FNYEAQ. V was trimmed by 2 bases and J by 9 bases, leaving 20 bases between them.

This chain joins TRBV9 and TRBJ2-3; D might be TRBD2 (6 bases). CDR1 is SGDLS, CDR2 YYNGEE, per germline. Trimming stripped 2 bases from V and 7 bases from J, with 17 bases between. This CDR3 contains 15 residues. CDR3 nucleotides: TGTGCCAGCAGCGTTAGCCGGGACTCCCCCAATACGCAGTATTTT. Protein product: CASSVSRDSPNTQYF. The whole variable domain, filled in from reference TRBV9 and TRBJ2-3, reads DSGVTQTPKHLITATGQRVTLRCSPRSGDLSVYWYQQSLDQGLQFLIQYYNGEERAKGNILERFSAQQFPDLHSELNLSSLELGDSALYFCASSVSRDSPNTQYFGPGTRLTVL.

The genes are TRBV7-9 and TRBJ1-3, with D possibly being TRBD1 (5 bases). Germline V CDR1 and CDR2: SEHNR, FQNEAQ (reference sequence). V dropped 2 bases and J dropped 2 bases, with 7 bases sitting between them. This CDR3 comprises 14 residues. Written as DNA, the CDR3 is TGTGCCAGCAGCTTACGGGGGACTGGAAACACCATATATTTT. Translated: CASSLRGTGNTIYF.

The rearrangement links TRBV4-1 to TRBJ2-1, with 9 positions matching TRBD2. V dropped 0 bases and J dropped 6; count of bases not matched to a gene: 6. Germline assignment: CDR1 MGHRA and CDR2 YSYEKL. This CDR3 contains 16 residues. The CDR3 is CASSQDPGLAFNEQFF. Here the CDR3 DNA reads TGCGCCAGCAGCCAAGATCCGGGACTAGCCTTCAATGAGCAGTTCTTC.

The rearrangement joins TRBV7-9 to TRBJ1-1, with D possibly matching TRBD1 (5 bases). This CDR3 has 15 amino acids. Germline loops: CDR1 SEHNR, CDR2 FQNEAQ (reference sequence). Between the trimmed V and J ends, which lost 5 bases and 3 bases, there was a span of 16 bases. CDR3 in DNA: TGTGCCAGCAGCCCCGGGGGGAGCGGGGACACTGAAGCTTTCTTT. Translation: CASSPGGSGDTEAFF.

The rearrangement uses TRBV6-5 and TRBJ2-7; a possible D gene is TRBD1 (6 bases). V was clipped by 7 bases and J by 5 bases, with 15 bases between them. This CDR3 has 13 amino acids. CDR1 is MNHEY, CDR2 SVGAGI, per germline. Written as DNA, the CDR3 is TGTGCCAGCATGGGGGCGAATTTGGACGAGCAGTACTTC. Protein: CASMGANLDEQYF.